One and the same sample provided the 3 T cell receptor beta chains below, sequenced in a study of tumor-infiltrating lymphocytes in primary liver carcinoma. Out of unsorted whole blood came the blood RNA, and germline DNA was extracted as well. From 450 to 550 ng total RNA, TCR beta cDNA was generated with a primer in the constant region. TCR beta libraries came from three nested multiplex PCR rounds using slightly modified ARM-PCR. TRBV1-TRBV30 forward primers paired with a C-beta reverse primer drove the first two PCR rounds, roughly 10 cycles each. TCRdb recomputed calls from the multiplex PCR reads with MiXCR, one row per CDR3 protein. In the table there are fewer than 350,000 distinct CDR3 sequences, around 60% of which are singletons. Sequenced material: peripheral blood. These receptors originate from a middle-aged man with primary liver carcinoma and hepatitis B virus infection.

V usage is TRBV24-1 and J usage is TRBJ2-3; D call uncertain. Germline CDR1 KGHDR, CDR2 SFDVKD. Trimming cost V 5 bases and J 2 bases, with 7 bases left between them. The CDR3 totals 13 residues. The CDR3 DNA reads TGTGCCACCAGTGTAAGTAACACAGATACGCAGTATTTT. It codes for CATSVSNTDTQYF.

Comment on this clonotype: A clone one base away is much larger, so this may be a read error. The chain uses TRBV6-2 or TRBV6-3 and TRBJ1-4; no clear D gene. Germline values: CDR1 MNHEY, CDR2 SVGEGT. Between the trimmed V and J ends, which lost 5 bases and 2 bases, there was a span of 12 bases. The CDR3 covers 15 residues. The CDR3 DNA follows: TGTGCCAGCAGTGGAGAATTCCGGACTAATGAAAAACTGTTTTTT. This gives the protein CASSGEFRTNEKLFF.

As concerns this clonotype: No conserved phenylalanine or tryptophan ends this CDR3, so it is likely a read error. The chain employs TRBV11-2 and TRBJ2-7; D gene ambiguous. V was trimmed by 1 base and J by 2 bases, leaving 12 bases between them. This CDR3 has 15 amino acids. The germline V gene has CDR1 SGHAT and CDR2 FQNNGV. The CDR3: CASSLGLKLTYEQYC. The CDR3 DNA is TGTGCCAGCAGCTTAGGTCTTAAGCTAACCTACGAGCAGTACTGC.